This T cell receptor beta chain was captured by sequencing in a study of T cell responses to AZD1222 COVID-19 vaccine. Findings and caveats of the study: Donors were chiefly white British, with a greater number of females, and clonal diversity was perhaps underestimated.

Only in-frame clones appear in the TCRdb table, and some are missing; sequencing was by immunoSEQ multiplex PCR. Of fewer than 150,000 clones listed, around 90% are singletons. The CDR3 has 15 residues. V was pared by 0 bases and J by 1 base, with 10 bases between. Germline V gene lookup returns CDR1 SGHAT and CDR2 FQNNGV. To note about this clone: As yet, its antigen is unknown.

The TCR was taken from an adult in good health. J is TRBJ2-7 and V is TRBV11-2; D is uncertain. The source material was peripheral blood, sampled on day 0 of AZD1222 vaccination. Here the CDR3 DNA reads TGTGCCAGCAGCTTAGAACCCAGATTTTCCTACGAGCAGTACTTC. Protein sequence: CASSLEPRFSYEQYF.